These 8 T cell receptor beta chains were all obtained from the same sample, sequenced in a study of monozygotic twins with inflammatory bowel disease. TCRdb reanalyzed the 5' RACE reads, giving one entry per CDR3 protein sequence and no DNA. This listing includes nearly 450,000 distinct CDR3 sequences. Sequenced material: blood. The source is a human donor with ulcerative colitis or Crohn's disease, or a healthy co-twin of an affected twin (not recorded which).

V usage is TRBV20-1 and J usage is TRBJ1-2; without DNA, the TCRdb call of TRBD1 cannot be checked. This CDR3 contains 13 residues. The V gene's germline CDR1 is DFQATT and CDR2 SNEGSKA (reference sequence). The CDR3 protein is CSASNPGENGYTF.

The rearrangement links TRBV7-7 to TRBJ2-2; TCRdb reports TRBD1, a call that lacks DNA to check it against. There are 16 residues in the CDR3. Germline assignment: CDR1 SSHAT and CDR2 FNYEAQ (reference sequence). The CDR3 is CASSASGTVSTGELFF.

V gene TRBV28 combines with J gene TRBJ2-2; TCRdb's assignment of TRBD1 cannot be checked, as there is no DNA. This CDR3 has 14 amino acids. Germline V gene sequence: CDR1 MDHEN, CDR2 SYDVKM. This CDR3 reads CASRPQGNTGELFF.

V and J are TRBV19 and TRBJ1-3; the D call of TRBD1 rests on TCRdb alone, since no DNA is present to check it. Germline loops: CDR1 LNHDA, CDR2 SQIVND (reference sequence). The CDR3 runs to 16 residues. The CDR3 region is CASSHAPGDTGNTIYF. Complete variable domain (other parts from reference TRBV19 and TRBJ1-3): DGGITQSPKYLFRKEGQNVTLSCEQNLNHDAMYWYRQDPGQGLRLIYYSQIVNDFQKGDIAEGYSVSREKKESFPLTVTSAQKNPTAFYLCASSHAPGDTGNTIYFGEGSWLTVV.

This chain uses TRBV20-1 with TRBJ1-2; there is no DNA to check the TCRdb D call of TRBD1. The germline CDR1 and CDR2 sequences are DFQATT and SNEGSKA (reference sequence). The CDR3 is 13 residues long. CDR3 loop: CSASRTGGDGYTF.

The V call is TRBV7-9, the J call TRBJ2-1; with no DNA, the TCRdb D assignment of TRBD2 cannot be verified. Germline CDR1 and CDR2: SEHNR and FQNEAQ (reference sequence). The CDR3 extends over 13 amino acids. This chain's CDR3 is CASSLEGSGEQFF.

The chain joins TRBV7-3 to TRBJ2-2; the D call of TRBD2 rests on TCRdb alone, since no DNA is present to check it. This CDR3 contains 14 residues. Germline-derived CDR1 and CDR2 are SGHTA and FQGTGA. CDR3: CASSRIAGAGELFF.

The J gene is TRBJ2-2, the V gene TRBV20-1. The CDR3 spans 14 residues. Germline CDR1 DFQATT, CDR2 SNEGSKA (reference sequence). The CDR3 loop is CSAQTTRNTGELFF.